This T cell receptor beta chain was obtained from a study of blood T cell repertoires in COVID-19 (dated by TCRdb to 2019 to 2021). Broadly, across the study: The collaborator samples originated in the United States, Italy and Spain and spanned the acute and convalescent phases of COVID-19. The prospective study material was composed of cDNA or gDNA derived from T cells, B-cell-depleted T cells, or PBMCs. The dataset comprised deeply sampled blood TCRbeta repertoires from subjects exposed to, actively infected with, or recovered from COVID-19. The repertoires were released in a freely available public database meant as a resource for research on the immune response to SARS-CoV-2. Samples were obtained from the ongoing ImmuneRACE study (first 160 participants) and from 1,000 to 1,500 subjects provided by 6 global collaborators. A de-identified subject ID, COVID-19 status, age in years and sex were almost always included in the sample metadata. HLA class I and class II types, where available, came from metadata supplied by the sample provider rather than from assay-based typing.

TCRbeta CDR3 regions were amplified from genomic DNA using the immunoSEQ Assay, a bias-controlled multiplex PCR. On the authors' methods: Within the assay, amplification of reference gene primers was used to estimate how many nucleated cells each sample contained. Sequence reads were collapsed and filtered to measure the absolute abundance of every unique TCRbeta CDR3 rearrangement. For each sample, productive Simpson clonality was calculated by taking the square root of Simpson's diversity index across productive rearrangements. As stored in TCRdb, this immuneACCESS dataset retains in-frame rearrangements with V and J assigned. A fraction of the clones does not appear; measured against another copy, unresolved V genes explain less than half of the discrepancy, and the remainder lacks a known reason. D and trimming come from the DNA, and the V and J calls and clone size come from that table. Counted in this sample were about 190,000 clones; approximately 91% of them appeared once. In total, the top ten clones hold 6.5% to 8.5% of the sample.

Broad study findings and their caveats: The quantity of clinical and demographic metadata differed by source and by participant and was supplied without curation.

V is clipped by 9 bases and J by 1 base, and the sequence between their germline boundaries is 17 bases long. The cysteine opens and the phenylalanine closes a CDR3 of 15 amino acids. The DNA shown is the 45-base CDR3, in frame from base 1. Via the germline V gene, CDR1 is KGHDR and CDR2 SFDVKD. Whole blood was collected in K2EDTA tubes by collaborating institutions according to the institutions' own protocols. For TCRbeta analysis, collaborators shipped samples as frozen whole blood, isolated PBMCs, or DNA extracted from either of those sample types. As regards this clone: Its antigen is still unknown. The input lacks base qualities; no much larger clone sits a single base away.

This TCR was sampled from a middle-aged man with acute or convalescent COVID-19. Source material: peripheral blood. The chain uses TRBV24-1 and TRBJ2-5; D gene: possibly TRBD1, on 5 matching bases. The nucleotides are TGTGCCACCGGAGCAGGGCAGAACTTCCAAGAGACCCAGTACTTC. This encodes CATGAGQNFQETQYF.